These 5 T cell receptor beta chains share one sample of origin, sequenced in a study of cytomegalovirus exposure and HLA in healthy donors. With 60 Vbeta and 13 Jbeta primers, the PCR was carried out. Using immunoSEQ multiplex PCR, the repertoire was profiled, and TCRdb retains in-frame clones only, with some absent. The table has 65,000 to 95,000 clones, approximately 80% seen once. The sample taken for sequencing was PBMCs. All receptors derive from a human donor in good health.

This chain joins TRBV4-3 and TRBJ1-3, with D maybe TRBD1 (5 bases). The CDR3 has 14 residues. V dropped 6 bases and J dropped 6 bases, with 15 bases sitting between them. Germline V gives CDR1 LGHNA, CDR2 YSLEER. DNA of the CDR3: TGCGCCAGCAGTCCCGGGGGGGGTCTAAACACCATATATTTT. Amino acid sequence: CASSPGGGLNTIYF.

This chain connects TRBV18 to TRBJ2-1; D gene uncertain. This CDR3 has 12 amino acids. From germline, CDR1 is KGHSH and CDR2 LQKENI. The V gene lost 5 bases and the J gene lost 7 bases, with 9 bases spanning the gap. CDR3 bases: TGTGCCAGCTCATATGTGACTAATGAGCAGTTCTTC. This encodes CASSYVTNEQFF.

This sequence joins TRBV6-4 and TRBJ1-1, with a weak D call TRBD1 (5 bases). The CDR3 loop spans 14 amino acids. V was shortened by 5 bases and J by 10 bases, with 20 bases between the two germline ends. The V gene's germline CDR1 is MRHNA and CDR2 SNTAGT. The DNA of the CDR3 is TGTGCCAGCAGTCAGGGCAGTTGGGGTGGCGGAGCTTTCTTT. It is translated as CASSQGSWGGGAFF.

This clone was observed a few times. The DNA for the CDR3 is TGTGCCAGCAGTTACGCGACACCCAATGAAAAACTGTTTTTT. As protein: CASSYATPNEKLFF. The rearrangement links TRBV6-5 to TRBJ1-4; no clear D gene. The CDR3 covers 14 residues. With 2 bases removed from V and 5 bases from J, the gap between germline ends came to 9 bases. CDR1 and CDR2 (germline): MNHEY, SVGAGI.

The chain uses TRBV6-5 and TRBJ1-1; the D is unclear. Looked up from germline, CDR1 is MNHEY and CDR2 is SVGAGI. V lost 6 bases and J lost 8, with 19 bases in between. CDR3 length: 14 amino acids. The CDR3 here is CASRRELRAEEAFF. The CDR3 region has the DNA TGTGCCAGCAGACGTGAATTGCGGGCAGAAGAAGCTTTCTTT.